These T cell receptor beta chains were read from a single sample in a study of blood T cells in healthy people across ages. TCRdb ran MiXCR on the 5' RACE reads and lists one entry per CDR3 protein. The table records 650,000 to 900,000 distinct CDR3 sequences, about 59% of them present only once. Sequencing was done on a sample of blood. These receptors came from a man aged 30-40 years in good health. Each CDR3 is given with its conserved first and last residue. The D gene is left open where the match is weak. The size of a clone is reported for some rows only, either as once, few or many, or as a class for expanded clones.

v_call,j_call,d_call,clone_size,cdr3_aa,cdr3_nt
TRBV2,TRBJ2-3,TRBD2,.,CASSVTSGGASDTQYF,TGTGCCAGCAGTGTCACTAGCGGGGGGGCGTCAGATACGCAGTATTTT
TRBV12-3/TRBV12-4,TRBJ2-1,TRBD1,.,CASRAPGQTYNEQFF,TGTGCCAGCAGAGCTCCGGGACAGACCTACAATGAGCAGTTCTTC
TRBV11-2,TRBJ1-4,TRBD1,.,CASSARQGMSEKLFF,TGTGCCAGCAGCGCAAGACAGGGGATGAGCGAAAAACTGTTTTTT
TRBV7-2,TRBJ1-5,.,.,CASSFGRGEGQPQHF,TGTGCCAGCAGTTTCGGCCGGGGGGAGGGACAGCCCCAGCATTTT
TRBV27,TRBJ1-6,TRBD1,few,CASSLSQDRGPYNSPLHF,TGTGCCAGCAGTTTATCCCAGGACAGGGGACCTTATAATTCACCCCTCCACTTT
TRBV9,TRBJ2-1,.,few,CASSVGPPYNEQFF,TGTGCCAGCAGCGTAGGTCCACCTTACAATGAGCAGTTCTTC
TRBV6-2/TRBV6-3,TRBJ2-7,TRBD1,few,CASRTRQGTHEQYF,TGTGCCAGCAGAACTAGACAGGGAACCCACGAGCAGTACTTC
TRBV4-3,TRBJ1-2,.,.,CASSQAPGVYTF,TGCGCCAGCAGCCAGGCCCCAGGTGTCTACACCTTC
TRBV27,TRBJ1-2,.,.,CASSLLSPTGVGNGYGYTF,TGTGCCAGCAGTTTATTATCCCCTACGGGAGTTGGTAACGGCTATGGCTACACCTTC
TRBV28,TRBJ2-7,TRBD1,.,CASSLAQTGFSYEQYF,TGTGCCAGCAGTTTAGCCCAGACAGGGTTTTCCTACGAGCAGTACTTC
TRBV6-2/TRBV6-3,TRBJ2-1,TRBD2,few,CASILRSGGFNEQFF,TGTGCCAGCATCCTGCGTAGCGGGGGATTCAATGAGCAGTTCTTC
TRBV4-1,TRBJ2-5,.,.,CASSQEHQEAEYF,TGCGCCAGCAGCCAAGAGCACCAGGAGGCGGAGTACTTC
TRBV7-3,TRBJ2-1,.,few,CASSLNQGSYNEQFF,TGTGCCAGCAGCTTAAACCAGGGGTCCTACAATGAGCAGTTCTTC
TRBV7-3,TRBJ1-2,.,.,CASSLLNAGSDGYTF,TGTGCCAGCAGCCTACTTAACGCAGGGTCAGATGGCTACACCTTC
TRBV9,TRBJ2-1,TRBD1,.,CASSAGQGPYEQFF,TGTGCCAGCAGCGCCGGACAGGGGCCCTACGAGCAGTTCTTC
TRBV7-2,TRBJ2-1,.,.,CASSLAGRFNKQFF,TGTGCCAGCAGCTTAGCAGGACGCTTCAATAAGCAGTTCTTC
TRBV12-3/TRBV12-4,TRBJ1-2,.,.,CASSLAQVGGGYGYTF,TGTGCCAGCAGTTTAGCGCAGGTGGGCGGTGGCTATGGCTACACCTTC
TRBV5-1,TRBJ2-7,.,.,CASSLEGMRFYEQYF,TGCGCCAGCAGCTTGGAAGGCATGAGATTCTACGAGCAGTACTTC
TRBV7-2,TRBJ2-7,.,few,CASSLGRTFSYEQYF,TGTGCCAGCAGCTTAGGACGTACTTTTTCCTACGAGCAGTACTTC
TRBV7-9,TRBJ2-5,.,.,CASSQLPQTQYF,TGTGCCAGCAGCCAACTTCCCCAGACCCAGTACTTC
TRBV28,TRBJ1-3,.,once,CASSFAGTSSGDTIYF,TGTGCCAGCAGTTTCGCAGGGACCAGCTCTGGAGACACCATATATTTT
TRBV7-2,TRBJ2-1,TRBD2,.,CASVGGGAGENEQFF,TGTGCCAGTGTTGGCGGGGGGGCCGGTGAGAATGAGCAGTTCTTC
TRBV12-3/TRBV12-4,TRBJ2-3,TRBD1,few,CASSSGRGTGETDTQYF,TGTGCCAGCAGTTCAGGGCGAGGGACAGGGGAGACAGATACGCAGTATTTT
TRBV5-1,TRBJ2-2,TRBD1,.,CASKQGSNTGELFF,TGCGCCAGCAAACAGGGGTCCAACACCGGGGAGCTGTTTTTT
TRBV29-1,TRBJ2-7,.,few,CSVEWEEGYEQYF,TGCAGCGTTGAATGGGAGGAGGGATACGAGCAGTACTTC
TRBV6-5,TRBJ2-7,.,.,CASSYFPGSSYEQYF,TGTGCCAGCAGTTACTTTCCGGGGAGCTCCTACGAGCAGTACTTC
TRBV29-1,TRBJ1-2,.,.,CSAHLGLAYGYTF,TGCAGCGCCCACTTGGGGCTGGCCTATGGCTACACCTTC
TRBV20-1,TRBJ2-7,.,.,CSARALRGPYEQYF,TGCAGTGCTAGAGCCCTCCGGGGGCCCTACGAGCAGTACTTC
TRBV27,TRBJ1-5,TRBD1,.,CASSLRQGINQPQHF,TGTGCCAGCAGTTTACGACAGGGGATCAATCAGCCCCAGCATTTT
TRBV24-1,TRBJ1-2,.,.,CATSDQTESYGYTF,TGTGCCACCAGTGATCAGACCGAGTCCTATGGCTACACCTTC
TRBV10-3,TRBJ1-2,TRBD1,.,CAISDGTGSYGYTF,TGTGCCATCAGTGATGGGACAGGGAGCTATGGCTACACCTTC
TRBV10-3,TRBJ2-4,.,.,CAISESGGPLAKNIQYF,TGTGCCATCAGTGAGTCGGGGGGGCCCTTAGCCAAAAACATTCAGTACTTC
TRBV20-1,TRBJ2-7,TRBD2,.,CSARTTSGGSYEQYF,TGCAGTGCTAGAACGACTAGCGGGGGTTCCTACGAGCAGTACTTC
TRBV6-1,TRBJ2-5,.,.,CASSGDRWGEGETQYF,TGTGCCAGCAGTGGAGATCGGTGGGGCGAAGGGGAGACCCAGTACTTC
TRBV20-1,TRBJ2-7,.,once,CSAGDWGYEQYF,TGCAGTGCTGGCGACTGGGGTTACGAGCAGTACTTC
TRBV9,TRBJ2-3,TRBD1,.,CASSVGGTARADTQYF,TGTGCCAGCAGCGTAGGGGGGACAGCCCGCGCAGATACGCAGTATTTT
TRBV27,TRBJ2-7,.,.,CASSLTGLRYEQYF,TGTGCCAGCAGTCTGACGGGACTGCGATACGAGCAGTACTTC
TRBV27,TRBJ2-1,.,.,CASSWGYYNEQFF,TGTGCCAGCAGTTGGGGTTACTACAATGAGCAGTTCTTC
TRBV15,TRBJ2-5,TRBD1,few,CATSSWDRGLQETQYF,TGTGCCACCAGCAGTTGGGACAGGGGGCTTCAGGAGACCCAGTACTTC
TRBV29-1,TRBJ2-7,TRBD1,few,CSVEGGQAGTYEQYF,TGCAGCGTTGAAGGAGGACAGGCAGGGACCTACGAGCAGTACTTC
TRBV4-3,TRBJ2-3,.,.,CASSQEAGLVTDTQYF,TGCGCCAGCAGCCAAGAGGCAGGGTTGGTCACAGATACGCAGTATTTT
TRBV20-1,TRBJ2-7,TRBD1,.,CSARDSRTGEFEQYF,TGCAGTGCTAGAGACTCAAGGACAGGGGAATTCGAGCAGTACTTC
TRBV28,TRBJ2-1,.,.,CASSLIWGAGGNEQFF,TGTGCCAGCAGTTTAATTTGGGGGGCTGGTGGCAATGAGCAGTTCTTC
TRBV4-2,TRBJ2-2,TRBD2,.,CASSQEASGATGELFF,TGTGCCAGCAGCCAAGAAGCAAGCGGGGCCACCGGGGAGCTGTTTTTT
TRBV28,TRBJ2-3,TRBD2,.,CASSRGLAGTDTQYF,TGTGCCAGCAGTAGGGGACTAGCGGGGACAGATACGCAGTATTTT
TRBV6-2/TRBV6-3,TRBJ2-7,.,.,CASTSRSAPYEQYF,TGTGCCAGCACCTCCCGATCGGCACCCTACGAGCAGTACTTC
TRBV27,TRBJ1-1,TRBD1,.,CASQTLDRVTEAFF,TGTGCCAGCCAAACCCTGGACAGGGTCACTGAAGCTTTCTTT
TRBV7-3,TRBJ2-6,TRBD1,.,CASRPTGTGANVLTF,TGTGCCAGCAGACCGACAGGGACTGGGGCCAACGTCCTGACTTTC